These T cell receptor beta chains were read from a single sample in a study of naive and memory T cell subsets. TCRdb reprocessed the UMI-ligation and nested PCR reads with MiXCR, giving one entry per CDR3 protein. The sample has about 85,000 distinct CDR3 sequences, 13% seen once; the top ten hold 0.75% to 1%. Sequenced input: central memory CD4+ T cells from blood. The receptors were gathered from a human donor in good health. Both conserved end residues are part of each CDR3.

V gene: TRBV5-1
CDR3 protein: CASSLVGGDGTDTQYF

V gene: TRBV7-2
CDR3 protein: CASSLRTGREQPQHF

V gene: TRBV20-1
CDR3 protein: CSVNTPGQGTHEQYF

V gene: TRBV20-1
CDR3 protein: CSAVLAGESSTYEQYF

V gene: TRBV11-1
CDR3 protein: CASSLKGGRKLFF

V gene: TRBV30
CDR3 protein: CAWSRDRSYEQYF

V gene: TRBV5-1
CDR3 protein: CASSLETPAASEQFF

V gene: TRBV29-1
CDR3 protein: CSVDSGARSSGANVLTF

V gene: TRBV20-1
CDR3 protein: CSARDARQGDEQYF

V gene: TRBV6-2/TRBV6-3
CDR3 protein: CASSYQGQTQYF

V gene: TRBV18
CDR3 protein: CASSRKGGDGTDTQYF

V gene: TRBV28
CDR3 protein: CASRLPLESTEAFF

V gene: TRBV11-2
CDR3 protein: CASSFRLAGELSYNEQFF

V gene: TRBV5-1
CDR3 protein: CASSLDRGGETQYF

V gene: TRBV5-1
CDR3 protein: CASSPARSGAVNEQFF

V gene: TRBV5-4
CDR3 protein: CASSLGQGPYNEQFF

V gene: TRBV11-2
CDR3 protein: CASSLVRTSGRYLYEQYF

V gene: TRBV11-2
CDR3 protein: CASSLLLAGGLETQYF

V gene: TRBV10-2
CDR3 protein: CASSELDLSTDTQYF

V gene: TRBV7-8
CDR3 protein: CASSLGGGSSSGANVLTF

V gene: TRBV4-1
CDR3 protein: CASSQGQFYRYTF

V gene: TRBV19
CDR3 protein: CASSMGPFWGYTF

V gene: TRBV24-1
CDR3 protein: CATRGRGNEQFF

V gene: TRBV11-3
CDR3 protein: CASSLDGPGDEQFF

V gene: TRBV5-1
CDR3 protein: CASSQRLAGVIGELFF

V gene: TRBV20-1
CDR3 protein: CSARSRGLGQNEQFF

V gene: TRBV10-3
CDR3 protein: CAIKPGTSRAVYNEQFF